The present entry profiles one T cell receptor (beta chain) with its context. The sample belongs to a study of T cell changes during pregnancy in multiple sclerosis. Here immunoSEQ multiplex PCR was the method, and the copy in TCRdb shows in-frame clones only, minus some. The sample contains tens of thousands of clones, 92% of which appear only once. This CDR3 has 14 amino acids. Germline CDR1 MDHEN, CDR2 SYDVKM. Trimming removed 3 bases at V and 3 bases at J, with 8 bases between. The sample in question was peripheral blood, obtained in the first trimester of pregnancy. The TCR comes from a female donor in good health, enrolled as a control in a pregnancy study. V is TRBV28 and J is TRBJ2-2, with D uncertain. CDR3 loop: CASSFARYTGELFF. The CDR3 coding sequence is TGTGCCAGCAGTTTTGCCAGATACACCGGGGAGCTGTTTTTT.